These 20 T cell receptor beta chains were sequenced from one sample in a study of T cells in Graves' hyperthyroidism and ophthalmopathy. Using RNA transcripts as the source, TCR beta CDR3 regions were amplified. Using the HTBI primer set, a first-round RT-PCR was run on the TCR CDR3. Each CDR3 protein is one row after TCRdb ran MiXCR on the multiplex PCR reads. Of around 500,000 distinct CDR3 sequences in the sample, around 15% were seen once. What was sequenced was blood. Every receptor here comes from a woman in her late teens or twenties with Graves' hyperthyroidism.

V and J are TRBV12-5 and TRBJ2-1, with 8 positions matching TRBD1. CDR1 and CDR2 (germline): LGHNT, FRNRAP. This CDR3 is 17 amino acids long. V lost 4 bases to trimming and J lost 1 base; unmatched junction nucleotides: 9. The CDR3 sequence: CASGWAPGQESYNEQFF. The DNA for the CDR3 is TGTGCTAGTGGTTGGGCCCCGGGACAGGAATCCTACAATGAGCAGTTCTTC.

The gene calls are TRBV18 and TRBJ1-2; no clear D. V lost 2 bases, J lost 8 bases, and 12 bases lay in between. This CDR3 comprises 13 residues. Per the germline V gene, CDR1 is KGHSH and CDR2 is LQKENI. The CDR3 nucleotides are TGTGCCAGCTCACCAAACACCGGTAACGGCTACACCTTC. This sequence encodes CASSPNTGNGYTF.

In its sample, this clonotype was seen many times. The rearrangement joins TRBV5-1 to TRBJ1-6; the match to TRBD1 covers 7 bases. Germline loops: CDR1 SGHRS, CDR2 YFSETQ. The CDR3 contains 14 residues. V trimming: 4 bases; J trimming: 7 bases; junction bases outside the gene matches: 5. The CDR3 DNA follows: TGCGCCAGCAGCCTGGACAGGAGAAATTCACCCCTCCACTTT. It codes for CASSLDRRNSPLHF.

There are many counts of this clonotype. The V and J genes are TRBV27 and TRBJ2-2, with TRBD2 identical over 10 bases. The germline gives CDR1 MNHEY, CDR2 SMNVEV (reference sequence). The CDR3 contains 18 residues. Trimming removed 0 bases from V and 6 bases from J; junction bases left unmatched: 10. The CDR3 loop reads CASSLSSGRATYSGELFF. As DNA, the CDR3 is TGTGCCAGCAGTTTATCGAGCGGGAGGGCCACGTATTCCGGGGAGCTGTTTTTT.

The V and J genes are TRBV10-1 and TRBJ1-1; unclear D gene. Trimming stripped 0 bases from V and 1 base from J, with 12 bases between. The CDR3 is 16 amino acids. Germline V lookup: CDR1 WNHNN, CDR2 SYGVQD (reference sequence). CDR3 residues: CASSESVDGQNTEAFF. The CDR3 coding sequence is TGCGCCAGCAGTGAGTCTGTGGACGGGCAGAACACTGAAGCTTTCTTT.

In this sample, this clonotype turned up many times. This chain uses TRBV2 with TRBJ2-5, with a tentative D call TRBD2 (5 bases). Trimming removed 8 bases from V and 5 bases from J, with 18 bases in between. The CDR3 extends over 14 amino acids. CDR1 SNHLY and CDR2 FYNNEI come from the germline V gene. Here the CDR3 DNA reads TGTGCCAGCCTGAAAAATGGGGAGAAGGAGACCCAGTACTTC. This gives the protein CASLKNGEKETQYF.

This chain uses TRBV2 with TRBJ2-7, with 10 bases matching TRBD1. The CDR3 extends over 15 amino acids. Germline V CDR1 and CDR2: SNHLY, FYNNEI. The junction had 7 bases not matched to a gene; V was cut back by 3 bases and J by 5 bases. The CDR3 nucleotides read TGTGCCAGCAGTGATCCGGGACAGGGGTCCCACGAGCAGTACGTC. It specifies CASSDPGQGSHEQYV.

This chain uses TRBV27 with TRBJ1-4; maybe TRBD1 (5 bases). Germline assignment: CDR1 MNHEY and CDR2 SMNVEV (reference sequence). The CDR3 has 17 residues. Trimming left V 0 bases short and J 5 bases short, with 16 bases between. In nucleotides, the CDR3 is TGTGCCAGCAGTTTATCTTGGGGGGAGGTACTAAATGAAAAACTGTTTTTT. Amino acid sequence: CASSLSWGEVLNEKLFF.

This clonotype occurred many times. The V and J genes are TRBV12-3 or TRBV12-4 and TRBJ2-7; the match to TRBD1 covers 8 bases. With V trimmed by 4 bases and J by 1 base, 12 bases remained unmatched. CDR3 length: 17 residues. CDR3 region: CASSSPPGTGFSYEQYF. CDR3 nucleotides: TGTGCCAGCAGTTCACCACCCGGGACAGGATTTTCCTACGAGCAGTACTTC.

This clonotype was seen a few times. This rearrangement joins TRBV5-1 to TRBJ1-2, with D tentatively TRBD1 (6 bases). V was shortened by 4 bases and J by 5 bases, with 15 bases between the two germline ends. Germline V CDR1 and CDR2: SGHRS, YFSETQ. The CDR3 sequence is 14 residues long. The CDR3 DNA reads TGCGCCAGCAGCACGACAGGTGCGGGTTATGGCTACACCTTC. It translates to CASSTTGAGYGYTF.

This clonotype was counted at least ten times. The chain links TRBV12-3 or TRBV12-4 to TRBJ2-7, with a tentative D call TRBD1 (6 bases). Trimming removed 6 bases at V and 2 bases at J, with 17 bases between. This CDR3 region has 15 residues. Here the CDR3 DNA reads TGTGCCAGCAGGGGACAACAGGGTTCTACCTACGAGCAGTACTTC. Translated: CASRGQQGSTYEQYF.

This clonotype was counted ten times or more. The gene calls are TRBV18 and TRBJ2-1, with 8 positions matching TRBD2. CDR1 and CDR2 (germline): KGHSH, LQKENI. V dropped 0 bases and J dropped 9; count of bases not matched to a gene: 10. CDR3 length equals 16 residues. The CDR3 bases are TGTGCCAGCTCACCACCGGGTAGCGGGGTTCGAATTGAGCAGTTCTTC. It specifies CASSPPGSGVRIEQFF.

This clonotype showed up just a few times. This rearrangement joins TRBV19 to TRBJ2-7; 10 nucleotides match TRBD1. Looked up from germline, CDR1 is LNHDA and CDR2 is SQIVND (reference sequence). The CDR3 has 14 amino acids. As DNA, the CDR3 is TGTGCGACGACCCCCGGGACAGGGGTTTTCGAGCAGTACTTC. The encoded protein is CATTPGTGVFEQYF.

This clonotype appeared a few times. The chain links TRBV18 to TRBJ2-4; D not certain. The length of the CDR3 is 14 residues. The V end was cut by 0 bases, the J end by 7 bases, with 10 bases between. The germline V gene has CDR1 KGHSH and CDR2 LQKENI. CDR3 loop: CASSPPALPNIQYF. CDR3 sequence (DNA): TGTGCCAGCTCACCACCGGCCTTACCTAACATTCAGTACTTC. The whole variable domain, remainder taken from reference TRBV18 and TRBJ2-4, is NAGVMQNPRHLVRRRGQEARLRCSPMKGHSHVYWYRQLPEEGLKFMVYLQKENIIDESGMPKERFSAEFPKEGPSILRIQQVVRGDSAAYFCASSPPALPNIQYFGAGTRLSVL.

The sample holds a few counts of this clonotype. The genes are TRBV27 and TRBJ1-5; 10 bases map to TRBD1. The CDR3 has 16 residues. Germline V gives CDR1 MNHEY, CDR2 SMNVEV (reference sequence). Trimming took 8 bases from V and 4 from J; bases not matched to a gene: 11. CDR3 nucleotides: TGTGCCAGCCAATCCTCGGGACAGGGGTTGAATCAGCCCCAGCATTTT. It translates to CASQSSGQGLNQPQHF.

This clonotype showed up just once. Germline and junction disagree at one end, which may indicate a read error. The V and J genes are TRBV4-1 and TRBJ2-1; D is ambiguous. The germline V gene encodes CDR1 MGHRA and CDR2 YSYEKL. The CDR3 loop spans 11 amino acids. CDR3 in amino acids: CASSQGQSKFF. CDR3 bases: TGTGCCAGCAGCCAAGGGCAGAGCAAGTTCTTC.

This clonotype has a count of ten or more. The chain joins TRBV2 to TRBJ1-1; 7 nucleotides agree with TRBD1. The V gene end was trimmed by 5 bases and the J gene end by 1 base; junction bases not matched to a gene: 4. This CDR3 comprises 14 residues. Germline V CDR1 and CDR2: SNHLY, FYNNEI. The CDR3 DNA sequence: TGTGCCAGCAGTCAGCGACAGGGGAACACTGAAGCTTTCTTT. Translation gives CASSQRQGNTEAFF.

CDR3 residues: CASSRTGSSGNTIYF. The CDR3 DNA reads as TGTGCCAGCAGTAGGACGGGGAGCTCTGGAAACACCATATATTTT. The V and J genes are TRBV6-1 and TRBJ1-3; D is undetermined. Trimming removed 5 bases from V and 0 bases from J, with 11 bases in between. The CDR3 totals 15 residues. Looked up from germline, CDR1 is MNHNS and CDR2 is SASEGT.

This clonotype was detected ten times or more. V gene TRBV3-1 combines with J gene TRBJ1-2; D may be TRBD1 (5 bases). This CDR3 comprises 13 residues. V was pared by 5 bases and J by 5 bases, with 12 bases between. Germline V lookup: CDR1 LGHDT, CDR2 YNNKEL (reference sequence). DNA of the CDR3: TGTGCCAGCAGCTCCGAGGGGCGGTATGGCTACACCTTC. It translates to CASSSEGRYGYTF. Using reference TRBV3-1 and TRBJ1-2 for the parts outside the CDR3, the full variable domain is DTAVSQTPKYLVTQMGNDKSIKCEQNLGHDTMYWYKQDSKKFLKIMFSYNNKELIINETVPNRFSPKSPDKAHLNLHINSLELGDSAVYFCASSSEGRYGYTFGSGTRLTVV.

The table lists this clonotype with many counts. V gene TRBV12-3 or TRBV12-4 combines with J gene TRBJ2-5, with TRBD2 matching over 7 bases. V was pared by 6 bases and J by 2 bases, with 12 bases of the junction left unmatched. The CDR3 runs 16 residues. CDR3 residues: CASSRLAGDPQETQYF. The CDR3 nucleotides read TGTGCCAGCAGCCGCCTGGCGGGAGATCCGCAAGAGACCCAGTACTTC.